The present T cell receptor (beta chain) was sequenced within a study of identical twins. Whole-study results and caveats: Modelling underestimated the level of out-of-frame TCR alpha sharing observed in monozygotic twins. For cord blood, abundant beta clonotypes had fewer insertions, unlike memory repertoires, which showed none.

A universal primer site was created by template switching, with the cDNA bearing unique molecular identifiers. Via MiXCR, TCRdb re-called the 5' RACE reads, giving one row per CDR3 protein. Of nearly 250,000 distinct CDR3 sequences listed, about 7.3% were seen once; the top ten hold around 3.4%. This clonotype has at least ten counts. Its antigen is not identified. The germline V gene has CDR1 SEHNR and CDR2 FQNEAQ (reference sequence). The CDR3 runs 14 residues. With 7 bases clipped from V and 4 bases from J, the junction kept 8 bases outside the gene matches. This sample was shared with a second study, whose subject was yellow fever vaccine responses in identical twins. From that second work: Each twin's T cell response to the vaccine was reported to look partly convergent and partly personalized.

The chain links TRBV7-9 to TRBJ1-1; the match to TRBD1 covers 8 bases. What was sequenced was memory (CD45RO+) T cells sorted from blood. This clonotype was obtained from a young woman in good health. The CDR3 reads CASIGIGQGTEAFF. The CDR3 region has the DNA TGTGCCAGCATCGGGATCGGACAGGGCACTGAAGCTTTCTTT.